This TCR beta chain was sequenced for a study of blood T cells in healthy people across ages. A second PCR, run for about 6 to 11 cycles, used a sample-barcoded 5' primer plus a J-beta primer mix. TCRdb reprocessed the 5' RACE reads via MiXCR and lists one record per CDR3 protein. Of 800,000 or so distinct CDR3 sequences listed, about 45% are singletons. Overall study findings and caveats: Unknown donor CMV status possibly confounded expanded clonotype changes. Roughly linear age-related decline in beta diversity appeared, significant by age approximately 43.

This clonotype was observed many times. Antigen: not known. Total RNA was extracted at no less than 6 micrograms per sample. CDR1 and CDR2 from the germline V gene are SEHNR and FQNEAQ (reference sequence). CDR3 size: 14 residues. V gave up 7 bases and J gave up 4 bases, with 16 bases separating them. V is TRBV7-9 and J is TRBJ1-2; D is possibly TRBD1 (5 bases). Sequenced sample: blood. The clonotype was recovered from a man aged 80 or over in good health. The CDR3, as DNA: TGTGCCAGCACCCCATCGCAGGGTGGCTATGGCTACACCTTC. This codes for CASTPSQGGYGYTF.